Listed below are T cell receptor beta chains from one sample, sequenced in a study of blood T cell repertoires in COVID-19. The method was immunoSEQ multiplex PCR; TCRdb's version includes in-frame clones alone and lacks a portion of them. This table holds roughly 180,000 clones, around 85% found once. Sequences were obtained from peripheral blood. These receptors were obtained from a man in his sixties who had recovered from COVID-19. Each CDR3 is given with its conserved first and last residue.

TRBV6-2/TRBV6-3	CASSYGAVDTYEQYF
TRBV28	CASHTGNSPLHF
TRBV30	CAWSVGDQETQYF
TRBV4-2	CASSKGTEAEAFF
TRBV30	CAWSVTGRETQYF
TRBV18	CASSPGSEVGELFF
TRBV6-1	CASSEIMGAQNTGELFF
TRBV18	CASSPGGDSYEQYF
TRBV7-9	CASSLGSDRFSNQPQHF
TRBV19	CASSTPAASGEAPMRQFF
TRBV12-3/TRBV12-4	CASRGHSYEQYF
TRBV18	CASSPPAANYGYTF
TRBV10-2	CASSPGTGVNTEAFF
TRBV12-2	CASRLARTATGVCEQYF
TRBV2	CASSEVGAYESSGGYNEQFF
TRBV14	CASSDHAGQYF
TRBV5-6	CASSLGTAEGTF
TRBV7-7	CASSRGPGGYEQYF
TRBV20-1	CSAKGRDGYTF
TRBV15	CATSEGTGEDYEQYF